What follows are 7 T cell receptor beta chains derived from one specimen sequenced in a study of Graves' ophthalmopathy and Graves' hyperthyroidism. Investigators amplified TCR beta CDR3 regions from RNA transcripts. First-round RT-PCR with HTBI primers preceded a second-round multiplex PCR. TCRdb redid the calling of the multiplex PCR reads with MiXCR, one entry per CDR3 protein. The sample shows 680,000 or so distinct CDR3 sequences, 22% of them seen only once. Sequencing was done on a sample of peripheral blood. The receptor set was obtained from a woman between 18 and 29 years old with stable Graves' hyperthyroidism. Some clones in this sample may be carry-over from other donors' samples.

This clonotype has a handful of counts. Possible read error: a much larger clone is one base away. CDR3 sequence reads: CTSSLSAAPNQPQHF. CDR3 DNA sequence: TGTACCAGCAGTTTATCAGCAGCCCCTAATCAGCCCCAGCATTTT. V is TRBV28 and J is TRBJ1-5; no clear D gene. The CDR3 contains 15 residues. The germline CDR1 and CDR2 sequences are MDHEN and SYDVKM.

This clonotype was found many times. V and J are TRBV11-2 and TRBJ1-3; a weak D match, TRBD1 (6 bases). Germline V CDR1 and CDR2: SGHAT, FQNNGV. V shed 4 bases and J shed 9 bases, with 19 bases lying between them. There are 15 residues in the CDR3. As DNA, the CDR3 is TGTGCCAGCAGCTCCAGCACAGGGTCGATCGTCACCATATATTTT. Encoded protein: CASSSSTGSIVTIYF.

The chain employs TRBV5-1 and TRBJ1-5; TRBD1 matches 7 bases. J was trimmed by 1 base and V by 1 base; bases with no gene match: 2. The CDR3 sequence is 15 residues long. CDR1 is SGHRS, CDR2 YFSETQ, per germline. The CDR3 DNA is TGCGCCAGCAGCTTGACGACAGGGAGCAATCAGCCCCAGCATTTT. Translation: CASSLTTGSNQPQHF.

This clonotype occurred many times. The chain has TRBV6-2 or TRBV6-3 and TRBJ1-5; 7 nucleotides line up with TRBD1. This CDR3 has 15 amino acids. CDR1 and CDR2 from the germline V gene are MNHEY and SVGEGT. After removal of 5 bases from V and 3 bases from J, the junction contained 7 bases not matched to a gene. CDR3 residues: CASSPAGGYNQPQHF. The CDR3 DNA follows: TGTGCCAGCAGTCCAGCAGGGGGTTACAATCAGCCCCAGCATTTT.

This clonotype occurred a few times. The gene calls are TRBV10-3 and TRBJ1-5; D is unclear. Trimming took 3 bases from V and 0 from J, leaving 15 bases between them. This CDR3 has 17 amino acids. The V gene's germline CDR1 is ENHRY and CDR2 SYGVKD. The CDR3 coding sequence is TGTGCCATCAGTGAAGGATGGGGTGAATCTAGCAATCAGCCCCAGCATTTT. As protein: CAISEGWGESSNQPQHF.

This clonotype was counted many times. V gene TRBV30 combines with J gene TRBJ2-6, with D perhaps TRBD2 (6 bases). Germline CDR1 is GTSNPN and CDR2 is SVGIG (reference sequence). The CDR3 is 15 residues long. CDR3 in DNA: TGTGCTAAAGGTGCGGGAAGCTCTGGGGCCAACGTCCTGACTTTC. This encodes CAKGAGSSGANVLTF.

Concerning this clonotype itself: A much larger clone is a single base away; this may be a read error. The chain links TRBV6-7 to TRBJ2-7; 8 bases align to TRBD1. TRBV6-7 belongs to the ORF category, with a function that is uncertain. The CDR3 consists of 14 residues. DNA for the CDR3: TGTGCCAGCACTGTGACAGGGGAGACCCACGAGCAGTGCTTC. This encodes CASTVTGETHEQCF.